This TCR beta chain was sequenced for a study of control samples from healthy donors and cancer patients. The CDR3 loop spans 14 amino acids. V lost 5 bases, J lost 4 bases, and 3 bases stayed unmatched. Germline CDR1 reads LNHDA; CDR2 reads SQIVND (reference sequence). The assay was immunoSEQ multiplex PCR, and TCRdb's table has in-frame clones only and misses some. The sample lists roughly 180,000 clones, 93% occurring once. Sequences were obtained from blood. V is TRBV19 and J is TRBJ1-2; TRBD1 agrees at 11 bases. This sequence was found in a woman in her sixties in good health. The CDR3 protein is CASSGQGALYGYTF. As DNA, the CDR3 is TGTGCCAGTAGTGGACAGGGGGCCCTCTATGGCTACACCTTC.